One and the same sample provided the 17 T cell receptor beta chains below, sequenced in a study of cytomegalovirus exposure and HLA in healthy donors. Libraries were prepared by immunoSEQ multiplex PCR; TCRdb keeps only in-frame clonotypes and omits some of them. The sample yields about 140,000 clones, 80% to 90% seen once. Sample: PBMCs. Every receptor here comes from a man between 18 and 35 years old in good health and CMV-seronegative.

V and J are TRBV2 and TRBJ2-1, with 7 positions matching TRBD2. Germline assignment: CDR1 SNHLY and CDR2 FYNNEI. V was clipped by 11 bases and J by 4 bases; unmatched bases: 8. The length of the CDR3 is 13 residues. CDR3 loop: CALGLAAYNEQFF. CDR3 nucleotide sequence: TGTGCCCTGGGTCTAGCGGCATACAATGAGCAGTTCTTC.

The J gene is TRBJ1-1, the V gene TRBV2; maybe TRBD1 (5 bases). The V gene's germline CDR1 is SNHLY and CDR2 FYNNEI. V gave up 5 bases and J gave up 1 base, with 14 bases separating them. The CDR3 extends over 15 amino acids. Here the CDR3 DNA reads TGTGCCAGCAGTACCACAGGAAGGCGGAACACTGAAGCTTTCTTT. This codes for CASSTTGRRNTEAFF.

The CDR3, as DNA: TGCGCCAGCAGCCAAGAGGAAGGGACAGGGGCCTACGAGCAGTACTTC. This translates into CASSQEEGTGAYEQYF. V usage is TRBV4-1 and J usage is TRBJ2-7; 10 bases agree with TRBD1. V gave up 0 bases and J gave up 2 bases; unmatched junction bases: 4. CDR1 is MGHRA and CDR2 is YSYEKL in the germline V gene. The CDR3 length is 16 residues.

CDR3 coding DNA: TGTGCCAGCAGCTTGCAGGACAATGAGCAGTTCTTC. This sequence encodes CASSLQDNEQFF. V gene TRBV5-4 combines with J gene TRBJ2-1; no clear D gene. The germline V gene has CDR1 SGHNT and CDR2 YYREEE (reference sequence). The ends were cut back, 1 base at V and 5 bases at J, with 4 bases in the middle. There are 12 residues in the CDR3.

The chain uses TRBV7-9 and TRBJ1-2; 7 bases align to TRBD1. The CDR3 is made up of 18 amino acids. Germline V gene data show CDR1 as SEHNR and CDR2 as FQNEAQ (reference sequence). Trimming removed 3 bases from V and 2 bases from J; junction bases left unmatched: 15. CDR3: CASSFPAGGTERNYGYTF. Written as DNA, the CDR3 is TGTGCCAGCAGCTTTCCTGCAGGGGGGACAGAAAGAAACTATGGCTACACCTTC.

This sequence joins TRBV19 and TRBJ1-1; D remains ambiguous. Per germline, CDR1 LNHDA and CDR2 SQIVND (reference sequence). Trimming removed 2 bases at V and 4 bases at J, with 8 bases between. This CDR3 comprises 13 residues. The CDR3 bases are TGTGCCAGTAGTATACCCGGGGTCACTGAAGCTTTCTTT. This gives the protein CASSIPGVTEAFF.

The rearrangement joins TRBV5-4 to TRBJ2-6, with 9 bases that match TRBD1. In germline, CDR1 is SGHNT, CDR2 YYREEE (reference sequence). The V and J ends lost 4 bases and 0 bases, in that order; junction bases with no gene match: 8. The CDR3 length is 18 residues. The DNA of the CDR3 is TGTGCCAGCAGCCCAACAGGGGGCATACTCTCTGGGGCCAACGTCCTGACTTTC. This translates into CASSPTGGILSGANVLTF. The full variable domain, its missing parts supplied by reference TRBV5-4 and TRBJ2-6, is ETGVTQSPTHLIKTRGQQVTLRCSSQSGHNTVSWYQQALGQGPQFIFQYYREEENGRGNFPPRFSGLQFPNYSSELNVNALELDDSALYLCASSPTGGILSGANVLTFGAGSRLTVL.

J is TRBJ2-5 and V is TRBV19; D is perhaps TRBD2 (6 bases). CDR1 is LNHDA, CDR2 SQIVND, per germline (reference sequence). The CDR3 runs to 14 residues. V was clipped by 6 bases and J by 0 bases, with 11 bases between them. The DNA of the CDR3 is TGTGCCAGTAGCCCGGGACTGGACCAAGAGACCCAGTACTTC. This gives the protein CASSPGLDQETQYF.

This clone was seen a few times. V and J are TRBV9 and TRBJ1-1; 7 bases are shared with TRBD1. This CDR3 contains 15 residues. CDR1 and CDR2 (germline): SGDLS, YYNGEE. After removal of 0 bases from V and 6 bases from J, the junction contained 8 bases not matched to a gene. The CDR3 protein is CASSVVTGVSAEAFF. In nucleotides, the CDR3 is TGTGCCAGCAGCGTAGTAACAGGGGTATCGGCTGAAGCTTTCTTT.

The V gene is TRBV11-2, the J gene TRBJ1-1, with no clear D. CDR3 size: 16 residues. Germline V gene data show CDR1 as SGHAT and CDR2 as FQNNGV. V was clipped by 2 bases and J by 1 base, with 14 bases between them. The CDR3 sequence: CASSLTSGARNTEAFF. CDR3 in DNA: TGTGCCAGCAGCTTAACCTCAGGCGCCCGGAACACTGAAGCTTTCTTT.

The chain carries TRBV28 and TRBJ1-5; TRBD1 matches at 9 bases. The germline V gene has CDR1 MDHEN and CDR2 SYDVKM. V was pared by 4 bases and J by 6 bases, with 7 bases of the junction left unmatched. The CDR3 contains 15 residues. The CDR3 DNA is TGTGCCAGCAGTTCAGGACAGGGGATCTCTCAGCCCCAGCATTTT. Encoded protein: CASSSGQGISQPQHF.

The chain combines TRBV6-6 with TRBJ2-7; maybe TRBD1 (5 bases). The germline V gene encodes CDR1 MNHNY and CDR2 SVGAGI (reference sequence). This CDR3 has 13 residues. Trimming took 6 bases from V and 9 from J, leaving 18 bases between them. CDR3: CASSSLDMSAQYF. In DNA form, the CDR3 reads TGTGCCAGCAGCTCCCTGGACATGAGTGCGCAGTACTTC.

J is TRBJ1-5 and V is TRBV19; TRBD1 agrees at 8 bases. From germline, CDR1 is LNHDA and CDR2 SQIVND (reference sequence). The V gene end was trimmed by 3 bases and the J gene end by 2 bases; junction bases not matched to a gene: 6. CDR3 size: 16 residues. This CDR3 reads CASSISGGWGNQPQHF. The CDR3, as DNA: TGTGCCAGTAGTATTTCAGGGGGCTGGGGCAATCAGCCCCAGCATTTT.

The rearrangement uses TRBV18 and TRBJ2-7, with 11 positions matching TRBD1. Germline CDR1 is KGHSH and CDR2 is LQKENI. With 3 bases clipped from V and 2 bases from J, the junction kept 3 bases outside the gene matches. This CDR3 has 15 residues. DNA for the CDR3: TGTGCCAGCTCACCGGGACAGGGGGGGGCCTACGAGCAGTACTTC. The encoded protein is CASSPGQGGAYEQYF.

This clone was counted only a few times. The rearrangement uses TRBV2 and TRBJ2-1, with 9 bases that match TRBD2. CDR3 length equals 14 residues. V was pared by 8 bases and J by 4 bases, with 6 bases of the junction left unmatched. Germline assignment: CDR1 SNHLY and CDR2 FYNNEI. The CDR3 sequence is CASATSGAYNEQFF. In DNA, the CDR3 is TGTGCCAGCGCGACTAGCGGAGCATACAATGAGCAGTTCTTC.

The rearrangement uses TRBV29-1 and TRBJ1-2; 9 bases agree with TRBD1. Germline V gene sequence: CDR1 SQVTM, CDR2 ANQGSEA. The V and J ends lost 6 bases and 6 bases, in that order; junction bases with no gene match: 11. The CDR3 is 14 amino acids. CDR3 amino acids: CSVATGGASNGYTF. Here the CDR3 DNA reads TGCAGCGTCGCCACAGGGGGCGCATCTAATGGCTACACCTTC.

The genes are TRBV7-2 and TRBJ1-1; D is undetermined. Germline CDR1 is SGHTA and CDR2 is FQGNSA. The V and J ends lost 3 bases and 0 bases respectively, with 5 bases between them. The CDR3 covers 13 residues. CDR3 in amino acids: CASSFRMNTEAFF. The CDR3, as DNA: TGTGCCAGCAGCTTCCGTATGAACACTGAAGCTTTCTTT.